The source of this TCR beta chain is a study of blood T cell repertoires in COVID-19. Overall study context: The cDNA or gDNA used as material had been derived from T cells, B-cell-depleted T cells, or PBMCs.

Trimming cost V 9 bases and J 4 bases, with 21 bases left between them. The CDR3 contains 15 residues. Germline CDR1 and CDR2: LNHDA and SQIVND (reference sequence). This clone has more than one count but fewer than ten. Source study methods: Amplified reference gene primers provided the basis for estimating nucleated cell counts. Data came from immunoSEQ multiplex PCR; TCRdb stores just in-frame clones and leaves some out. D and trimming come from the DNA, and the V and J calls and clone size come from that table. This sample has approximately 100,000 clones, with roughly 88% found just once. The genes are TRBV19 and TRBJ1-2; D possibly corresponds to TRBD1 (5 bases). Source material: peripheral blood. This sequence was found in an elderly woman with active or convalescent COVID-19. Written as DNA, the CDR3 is TGTGCCAGCACCCCTGGGAGGGGCCTTAGCTATGGCTACACCTTC. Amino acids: CASTPGRGLSYGYTF.